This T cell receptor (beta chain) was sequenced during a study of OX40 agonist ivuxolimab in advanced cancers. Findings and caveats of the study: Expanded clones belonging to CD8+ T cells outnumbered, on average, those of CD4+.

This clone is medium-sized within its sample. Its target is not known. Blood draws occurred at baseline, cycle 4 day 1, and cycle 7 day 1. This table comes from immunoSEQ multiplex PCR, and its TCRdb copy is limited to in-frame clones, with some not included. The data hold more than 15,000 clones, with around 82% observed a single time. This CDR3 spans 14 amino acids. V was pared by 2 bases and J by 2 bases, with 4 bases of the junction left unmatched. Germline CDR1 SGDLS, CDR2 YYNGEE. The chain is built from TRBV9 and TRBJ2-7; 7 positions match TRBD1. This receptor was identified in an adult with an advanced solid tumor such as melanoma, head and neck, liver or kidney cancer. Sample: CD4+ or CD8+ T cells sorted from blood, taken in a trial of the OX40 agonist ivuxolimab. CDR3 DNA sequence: TGTGCCAGCAGCGTGCAGGGGGTTCCCTACGAGCAGTACTTC. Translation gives CASSVQGVPYEQYF.